The text below deals with one TCR beta chain. The junction departs from the called germline gene at one end, perhaps through a read error. CDR3 length: 14 amino acids. Per germline, CDR1 SGHRS and CDR2 YFSETQ. These data come from a study of blood T cell repertoires in COVID-19. Study as a whole: Spain, Italy and the United States supplied samples that represented acute and convalescent COVID-19. The analysed material was cDNA or gDNA that came from T cells, B-cell-depleted T cells, or PBMCs.

Per the original methods: Reference gene primers were amplified, and this amplification served to estimate nucleated cell counts. TCRdb's table, derived via immunoSEQ multiplex PCR, lists solely in-frame clones and lacks some. For V, J and clone size, that table is used; D and trimming come from the DNA. The sample shows 300,000 to 350,000 clones, around 90% of them seen only once. This receptor was taken from a woman aged 40 to 49 with COVID-19, enrolled during active disease. The sequencing sample was made of peripheral blood. J is TRBJ2-5 and V is TRBV5-1; D uncertain. CDR3 protein: CAGSRYNSQETQYF. CDR3 DNA: TGCGCCGGCAGCCGCTATAATAGCCAAGAGACCCAGTACTTC.